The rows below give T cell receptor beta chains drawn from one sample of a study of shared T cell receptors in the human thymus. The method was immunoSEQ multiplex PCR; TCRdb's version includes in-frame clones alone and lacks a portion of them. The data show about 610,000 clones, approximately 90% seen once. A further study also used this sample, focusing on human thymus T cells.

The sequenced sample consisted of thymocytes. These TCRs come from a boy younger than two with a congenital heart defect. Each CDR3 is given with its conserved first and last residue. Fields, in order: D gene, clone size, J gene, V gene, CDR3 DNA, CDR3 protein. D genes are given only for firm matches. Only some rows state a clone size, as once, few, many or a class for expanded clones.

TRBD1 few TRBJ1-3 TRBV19 TGTGCCAGTAGTATACGACAGGGGGTATTCTCTGGAAACACCATATATTTT CASSIRQGVFSGNTIYF
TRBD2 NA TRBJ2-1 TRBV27 TGTGCCAGCACGCCTATAGGGCGGGAGGGCCATCAGGAGGGGGTAAATGAGCAGTTCTTC CASTPIGREGHQEGVNEQFF
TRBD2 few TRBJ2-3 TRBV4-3 TGCGCCAGCAGCCAAGACCCCCCCGGGGCGGGGGGCACAGATACGCAGTATTTT CASSQDPPGAGGTDTQYF
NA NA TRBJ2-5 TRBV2 TGTGCCAGCGCCGCAGTGGGCCTTCGACAAGAGACCCAGTACTTC CASAAVGLRQETQYF
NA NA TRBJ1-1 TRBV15 TGTGCCACCAGCAGAGAGGCAGTCAACACTGAAGCTTTCTTT CATSREAVNTEAFF
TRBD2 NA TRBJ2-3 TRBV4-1 TGCGCCAGCAGCCGCACTGGACTAGCGGGAGGGACAGATACGCAGTATTTT CASSRTGLAGGTDTQYF
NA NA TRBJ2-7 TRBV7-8 TGTGCCAGCAGCTTGGGCAGAGTCTCCTACGAGCAGTACTTC CASSLGRVSYEQYF
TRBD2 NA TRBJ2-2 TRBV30 TGTGCCTGGAGGGCTAGCGGGAACACCGGGGAGCTGTTTTTT CAWRASGNTGELFF
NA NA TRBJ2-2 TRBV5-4 TGTGCCAGCAGCTTGGCCGGGCTAGCCCGGAACGCCGGGGAGCTGTTTTTT CASSLAGLARNAGELFF
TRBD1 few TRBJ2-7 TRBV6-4 TGTGCCAGCAGTGCCCCTCGACAGGGGGCCTCCTACGAGCAGTACTTC CASSAPRQGASYEQYF
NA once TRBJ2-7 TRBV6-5 TGTGCCAGCAGTTCCATATCAGTCACCTACGAGCAGTACTTC CASSSISVTYEQYF
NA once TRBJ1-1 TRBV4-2 TGTGCCAGCAGCCCGGAAACAGGGTTGGACACTGAAGCTTTCTTT CASSPETGLDTEAFF
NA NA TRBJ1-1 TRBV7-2 TGTGCCAGCAGCTTAGAACCAGGGGCTAACACTGAAGCTTTCTTT CASSLEPGANTEAFF
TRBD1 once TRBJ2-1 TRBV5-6 TGTGCCAGCAGATACCACAGGGGGACCAATGAGCAGTTCTTC CASRYHRGTNEQFF
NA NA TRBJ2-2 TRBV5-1 TGCGCCAGCAGTTCCGCCCCAGGGCACACCGGGGAGCTGTTTTTT CASSSAPGHTGELFF
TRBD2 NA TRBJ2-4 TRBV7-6 TGTGCCAGCAGCTTAGCGCGGGGGGCCGCCGGGGACATTCAGTACTTC CASSLARGAAGDIQYF
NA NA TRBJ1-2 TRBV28 TGTGCCAGCAGTTTAATGCAGGGTTGGGATGGCTACACCTTC CASSLMQGWDGYTF
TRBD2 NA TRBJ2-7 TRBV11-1 TGTGCCAGCAGCTTGCACCACATACTAGCGGGAGCTTCCTACGAGCAGTACTTC CASSLHHILAGASYEQYF
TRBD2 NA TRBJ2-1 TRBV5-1 TGCGCCAGCAGCTACTATAGCGGGGATCCCTACAATGAGCAGTTCTTC CASSYYSGDPYNEQFF
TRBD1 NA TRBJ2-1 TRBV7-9 TGTGCCAGCAGCGAGAGACAGGGCTACGAGCAGTTCTTC CASSERQGYEQFF